The source of this T cell receptor beta chain is a study of Ad26.COV2.S vaccination and SARS-CoV-2 variants. About the study: As a participant in COV1001, the donor was in the Ad26.COV2.S trial arm. Dosing was one shot or two shots 56 days apart. General study points: Overall T cell responses may have been underestimated by the analyses of TCR breadth and depth.

The table came from immunoSEQ multiplex PCR; TCRdb's copy has only in-frame clones and leaves some out. Of hundreds of thousands of clones in the sample, 70% to 90% were seen once. In germline, CDR1 is SNHLY, CDR2 FYNNEI. The CDR3 has 12 residues. Trimming left V 3 bases short and J 5 bases short, with 7 bases between. The sample's treatment: around 19 received Ad26.COV2.S at low or high dose, single or two shots; several received placebo; per-sample allocation not given. Day 63 after the first injection of vaccine or placebo was the sampling time. A word on this clone: The antigen is unknown.

The sequencing here drew on peripheral blood, taken in a trial of Ad26.COV2.S vaccine versus placebo. The receptor was isolated from a person between 18 and 60 years old who received the Ad26.COV2.S COVID-19 vaccine or a placebo. The V call is TRBV2, the J call TRBJ1-2; D uncertain. The CDR3 DNA follows: TGTGCCAGCAGTGAGGGGAGATATGGCTACACCTTC. It codes for CASSEGRYGYTF.